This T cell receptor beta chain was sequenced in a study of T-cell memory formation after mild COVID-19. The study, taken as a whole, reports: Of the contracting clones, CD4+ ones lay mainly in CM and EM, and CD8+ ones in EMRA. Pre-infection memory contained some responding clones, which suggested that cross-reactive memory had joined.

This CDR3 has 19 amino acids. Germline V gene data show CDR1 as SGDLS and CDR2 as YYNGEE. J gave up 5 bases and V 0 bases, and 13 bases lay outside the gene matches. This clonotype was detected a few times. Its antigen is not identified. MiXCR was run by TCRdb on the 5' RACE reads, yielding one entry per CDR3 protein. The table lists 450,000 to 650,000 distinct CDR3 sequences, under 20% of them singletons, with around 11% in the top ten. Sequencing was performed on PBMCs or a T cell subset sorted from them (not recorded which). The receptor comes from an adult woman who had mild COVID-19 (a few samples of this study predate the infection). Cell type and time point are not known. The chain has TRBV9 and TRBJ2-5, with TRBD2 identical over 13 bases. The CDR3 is CASSVELGGLAGPAETQYF. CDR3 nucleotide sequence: TGTGCCAGCAGCGTAGAGCTCGGGGGACTAGCGGGACCTGCGGAGACCCAGTACTTC.